This TCR beta chain stems from a study of early T cells in non-severe SARS-CoV-2 infection. Study context: Sequencing of bulk RNA from unsorted whole blood was done, without chain pairing.

One entry per CDR3 protein, called by TCRdb with MiXCR from the 5' RACE reads. The sample contains around 70,000 distinct CDR3 sequences, more than 10% of which appear only once. This clonotype came up many times. Germline V gives CDR1 SGHAT, CDR2 FQNNGV. V dropped 2 bases and J dropped 4 bases, with 14 bases sitting between them. This CDR3 contains 15 residues. This TCR came from an adult who was a healthcare worker with PCR-confirmed SARS-CoV-2 infection or an uninfected control (not recorded which). The V gene is TRBV11-2, the J gene TRBJ1-2; maybe TRBD1 (5 bases). Sequences were obtained from whole blood. The DNA for the CDR3 is TGTGCCAGCAGCTTAACCTCCGGGACCACCTATGGCTACACCTTC. This sequence encodes CASSLTSGTTYGYTF.